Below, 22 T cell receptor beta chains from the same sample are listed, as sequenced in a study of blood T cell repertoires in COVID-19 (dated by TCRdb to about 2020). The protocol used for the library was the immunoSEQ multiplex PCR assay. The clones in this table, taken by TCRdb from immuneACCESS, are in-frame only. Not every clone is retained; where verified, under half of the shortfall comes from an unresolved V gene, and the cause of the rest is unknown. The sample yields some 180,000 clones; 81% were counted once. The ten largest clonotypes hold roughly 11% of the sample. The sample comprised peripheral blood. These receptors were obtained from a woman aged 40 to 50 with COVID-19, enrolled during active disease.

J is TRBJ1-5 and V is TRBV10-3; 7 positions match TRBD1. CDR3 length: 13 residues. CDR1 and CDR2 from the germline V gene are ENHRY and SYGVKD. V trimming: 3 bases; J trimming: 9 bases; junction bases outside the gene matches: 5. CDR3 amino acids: CAISDRGNLPQHF. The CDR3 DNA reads TGTGCCATCAGTGACAGGGGGAACCTGCCCCAGCATTTT.

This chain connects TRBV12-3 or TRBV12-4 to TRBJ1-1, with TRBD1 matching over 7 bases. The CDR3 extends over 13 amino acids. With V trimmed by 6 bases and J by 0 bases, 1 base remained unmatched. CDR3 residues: CASRGQMNTEAFF. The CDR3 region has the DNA TGTGCCAGCAGGGGACAGATGAACACTGAAGCTTTCTTT.

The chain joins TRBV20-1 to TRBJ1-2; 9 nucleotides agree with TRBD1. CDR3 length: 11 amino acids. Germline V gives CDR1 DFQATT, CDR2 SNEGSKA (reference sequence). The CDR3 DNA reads TGCAGCAAAAGGACAGGGGAAGGCTACACCTTC. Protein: CSKRTGEGYTF.

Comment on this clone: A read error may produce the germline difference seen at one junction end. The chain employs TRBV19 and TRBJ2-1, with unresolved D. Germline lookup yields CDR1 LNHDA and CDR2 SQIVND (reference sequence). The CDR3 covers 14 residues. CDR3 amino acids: CASRIGPQTNEQFF. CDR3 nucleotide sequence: TGTGCCAGTAGAATAGGCCCTCAAACTAATGAGCAGTTCTTC.

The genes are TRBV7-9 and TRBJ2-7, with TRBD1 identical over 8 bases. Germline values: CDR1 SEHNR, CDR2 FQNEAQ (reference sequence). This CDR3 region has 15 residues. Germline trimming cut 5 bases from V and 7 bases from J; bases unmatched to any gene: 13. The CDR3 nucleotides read TGTGCCAGCAGCACGATGGCAGGGGGCCTGTATGAGCAGTACTTC. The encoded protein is CASSTMAGGLYEQYF.

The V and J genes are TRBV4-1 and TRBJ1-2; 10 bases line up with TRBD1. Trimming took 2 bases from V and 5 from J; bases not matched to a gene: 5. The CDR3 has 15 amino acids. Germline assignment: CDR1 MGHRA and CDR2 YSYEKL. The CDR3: CASSQRDRGVYGYTF. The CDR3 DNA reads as TGCGCCAGCAGCCAAAGGGACAGGGGCGTATATGGCTACACCTTC.

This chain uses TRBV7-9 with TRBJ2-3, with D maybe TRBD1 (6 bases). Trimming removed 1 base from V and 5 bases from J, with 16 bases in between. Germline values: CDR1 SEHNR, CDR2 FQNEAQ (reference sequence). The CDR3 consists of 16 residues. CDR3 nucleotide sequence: TGTGCCAGCAGCTTAGGCAGGGGCGCAGCAGGAGATACGCAGTATTTT. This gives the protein CASSLGRGAAGDTQYF.

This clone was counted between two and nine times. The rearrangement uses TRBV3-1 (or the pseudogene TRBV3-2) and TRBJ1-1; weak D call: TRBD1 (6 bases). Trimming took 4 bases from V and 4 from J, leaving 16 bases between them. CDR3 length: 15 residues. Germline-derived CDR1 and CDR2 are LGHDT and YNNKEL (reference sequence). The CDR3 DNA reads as TGTGCCAGCAGCCCCGGGCGGGGGGCCGCCACTGAAGCTTTCTTT. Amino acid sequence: CASSPGRGAATEAFF.

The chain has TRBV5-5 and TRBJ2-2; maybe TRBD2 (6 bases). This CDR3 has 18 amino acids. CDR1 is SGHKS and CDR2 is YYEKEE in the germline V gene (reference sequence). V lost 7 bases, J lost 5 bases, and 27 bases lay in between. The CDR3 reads CASGSGSAIFRGTGELFF. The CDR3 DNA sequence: TGTGCCAGCGGATCAGGGAGCGCAATTTTCCGGGGGACCGGGGAGCTGTTTTTT.

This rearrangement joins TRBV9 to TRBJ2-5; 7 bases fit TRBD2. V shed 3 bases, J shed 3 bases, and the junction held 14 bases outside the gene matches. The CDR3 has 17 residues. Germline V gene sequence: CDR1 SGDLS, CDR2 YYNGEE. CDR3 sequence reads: CASSAPLAGDLKETQYF. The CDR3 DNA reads TGTGCCAGCAGCGCCCCCTTGGCGGGGGACCTAAAAGAGACCCAGTACTTC.

The CDR3 spells CASSQQGWGAFF. The CDR3 nucleotides read TGTGCCAGCAGTCAACAGGGGTGGGGAGCTTTCTTT. J is TRBJ1-1 and V is TRBV2, with 7 bases fitting TRBD1. The CDR3 covers 12 residues. Germline trimming cut 5 bases from V and 10 bases from J; bases unmatched to any gene: 7. Germline CDR1 and CDR2: SNHLY and FYNNEI.

CDR3 DNA sequence: TGTGCCAGCAGTTACCGAGGGAACACTGAAGCTTTCTTT. It yields the protein CASSYRGNTEAFF. The chain recombines TRBV12-3 or TRBV12-4 with TRBJ1-1; D is ambiguous. V lost 4 bases, J lost 1 base, and 7 bases lay in between. There are 13 residues in the CDR3.

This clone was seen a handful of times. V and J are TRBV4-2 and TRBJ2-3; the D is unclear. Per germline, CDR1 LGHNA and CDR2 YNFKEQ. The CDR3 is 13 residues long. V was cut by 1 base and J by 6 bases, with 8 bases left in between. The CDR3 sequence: CASSQASSDTQYF. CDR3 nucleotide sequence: TGTGCCAGCAGCCAAGCTTCCTCGGATACGCAGTATTTT.

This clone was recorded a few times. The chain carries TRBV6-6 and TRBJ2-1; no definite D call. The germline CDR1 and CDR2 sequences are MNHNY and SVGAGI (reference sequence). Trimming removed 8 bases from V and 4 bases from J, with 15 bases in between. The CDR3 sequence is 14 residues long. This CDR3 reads CASGFGARYNEQFF. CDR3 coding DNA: TGTGCCAGCGGTTTTGGTGCTAGGTACAATGAGCAGTTCTTC.

The CDR3 DNA is TGTGCCAGCTCCAGGGGGCTCTCTGGAAACACCATATATTTT. This codes for CASSRGLSGNTIYF. The chain combines TRBV6-5 with TRBJ1-3, with 8 bases matching TRBD1. Germline CDR1 MNHEY, CDR2 SVGAGI. The CDR3 runs 14 residues. With 8 bases clipped from V and 0 bases from J, the junction kept 3 bases outside the gene matches.

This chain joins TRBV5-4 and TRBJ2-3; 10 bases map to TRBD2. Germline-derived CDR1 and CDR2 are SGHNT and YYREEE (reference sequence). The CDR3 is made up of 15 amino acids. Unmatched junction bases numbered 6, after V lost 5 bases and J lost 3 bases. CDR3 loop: CASRVAGGGTDTQYF. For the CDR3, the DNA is TGTGCCAGCAGGGTAGCGGGGGGAGGAACAGATACGCAGTATTTT.

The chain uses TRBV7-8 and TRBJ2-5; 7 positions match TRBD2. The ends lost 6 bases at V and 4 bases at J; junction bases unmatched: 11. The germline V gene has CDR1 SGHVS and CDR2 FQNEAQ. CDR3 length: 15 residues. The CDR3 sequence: CASSSLGEGGETQYF. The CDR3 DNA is TGTGCCAGCAGTTCGTTAGGGGAGGGAGGAGAGACCCAGTACTTC.

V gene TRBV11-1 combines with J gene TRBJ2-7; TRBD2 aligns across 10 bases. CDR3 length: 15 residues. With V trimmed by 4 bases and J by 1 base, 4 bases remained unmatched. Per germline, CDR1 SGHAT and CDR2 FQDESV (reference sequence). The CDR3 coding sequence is TGTGCCAGCAGCTCGGCGGGACTAGCGTCCTACGAGCAGTACTTC. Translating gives CASSSAGLASYEQYF.

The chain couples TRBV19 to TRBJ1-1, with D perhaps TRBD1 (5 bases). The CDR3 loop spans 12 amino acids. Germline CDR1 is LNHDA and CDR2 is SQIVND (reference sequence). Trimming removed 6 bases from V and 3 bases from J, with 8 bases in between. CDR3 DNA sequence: TGTGCCAGTAGCGACAGATACACTGAAGCTTTCTTT. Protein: CASSDRYTEAFF.

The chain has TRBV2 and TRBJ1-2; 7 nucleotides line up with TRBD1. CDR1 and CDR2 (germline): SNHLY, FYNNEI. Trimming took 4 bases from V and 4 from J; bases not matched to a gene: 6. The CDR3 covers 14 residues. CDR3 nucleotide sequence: TGTGCCAGCAGTGTAGGGACAGCTACCTATGGCTACACCTTC. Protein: CASSVGTATYGYTF.

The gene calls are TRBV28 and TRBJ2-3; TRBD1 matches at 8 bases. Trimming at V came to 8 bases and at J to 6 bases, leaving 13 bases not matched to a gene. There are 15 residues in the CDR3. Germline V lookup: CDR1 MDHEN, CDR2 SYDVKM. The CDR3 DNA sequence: TGTGCCAGCGGGGGACGGACAGGGCCCAGGGATACGCAGTATTTT. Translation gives CASGGRTGPRDTQYF.

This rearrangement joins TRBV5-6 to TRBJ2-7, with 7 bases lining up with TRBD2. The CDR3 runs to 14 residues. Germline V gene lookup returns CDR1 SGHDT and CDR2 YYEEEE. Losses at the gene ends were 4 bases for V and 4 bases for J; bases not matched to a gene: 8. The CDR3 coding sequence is TGTGCCAGCAGCACCGGGGGGAACCCTTACGAGCAGTACTTC. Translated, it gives CASSTGGNPYEQYF.